This TCR beta chain was documented in a study of shared T cell receptors in the human thymus. Germline CDR1 SGDLS, CDR2 YYNGEE. The CDR3 consists of 14 residues. V trimming: 3 bases; J trimming: 5 bases; junction bases outside the gene matches: 2. The data were produced by immunoSEQ multiplex PCR, yet TCRdb's version contains in-frame clones alone and is incomplete. The sample gives hundreds of thousands of clones, over 75% of which show up once; 0.0094% is in the top ten. This clone was counted once. This sample also appeared in a second study, on human thymus T cells. Turning to that study: Each of the donors was a healthy Finnish infant who was undergoing open corrective cardiac surgery for congenital heart defects. Resected material from corrective heart surgery provided the thymus tissue analysed. Repertoires sampled from thymus and blood appeared biased in V and J gene usage. What related research reported was that thymic repertoires overlapped highly among unrelated individuals.

The V gene is TRBV9, the J gene TRBJ2-5, with 12 bases aligning to TRBD2. The sequence was obtained from a boy under two years old with a congenital heart defect. Sequencing used thymocytes. For the CDR3, the DNA is TGTGCCAGCAGCGGCGGACTAGCGGGGGAGACCCAGTACTTC. Amino acid sequence: CASSGGLAGETQYF.